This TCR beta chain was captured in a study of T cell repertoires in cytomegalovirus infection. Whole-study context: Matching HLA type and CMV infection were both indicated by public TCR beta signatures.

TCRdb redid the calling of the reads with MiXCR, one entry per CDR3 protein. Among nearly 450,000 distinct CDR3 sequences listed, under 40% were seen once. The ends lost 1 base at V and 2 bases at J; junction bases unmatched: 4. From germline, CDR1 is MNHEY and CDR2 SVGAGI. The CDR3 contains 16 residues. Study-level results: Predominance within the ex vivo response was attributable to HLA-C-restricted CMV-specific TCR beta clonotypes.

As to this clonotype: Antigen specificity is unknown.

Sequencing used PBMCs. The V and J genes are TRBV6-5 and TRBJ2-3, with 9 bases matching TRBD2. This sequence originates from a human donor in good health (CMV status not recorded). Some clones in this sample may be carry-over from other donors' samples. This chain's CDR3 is CASSYWIAGDTDTQYF. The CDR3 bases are TGTGCCAGCAGTTACTGGATAGCGGGGGACACAGATACGCAGTATTTT.